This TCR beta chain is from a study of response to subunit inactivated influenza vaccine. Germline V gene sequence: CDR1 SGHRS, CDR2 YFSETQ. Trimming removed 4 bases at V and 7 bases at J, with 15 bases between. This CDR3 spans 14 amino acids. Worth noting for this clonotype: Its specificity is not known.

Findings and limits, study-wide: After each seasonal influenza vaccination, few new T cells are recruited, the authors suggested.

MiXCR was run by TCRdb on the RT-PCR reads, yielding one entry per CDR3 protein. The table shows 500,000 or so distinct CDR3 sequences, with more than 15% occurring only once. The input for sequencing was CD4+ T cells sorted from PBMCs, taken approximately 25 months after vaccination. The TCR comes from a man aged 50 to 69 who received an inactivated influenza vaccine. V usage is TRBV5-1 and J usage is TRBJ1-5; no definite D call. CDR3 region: CASSRDPTEQPQHF. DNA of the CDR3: TGCGCCAGCAGCCGAGACCCAACGGAGCAGCCCCAGCATTTT.